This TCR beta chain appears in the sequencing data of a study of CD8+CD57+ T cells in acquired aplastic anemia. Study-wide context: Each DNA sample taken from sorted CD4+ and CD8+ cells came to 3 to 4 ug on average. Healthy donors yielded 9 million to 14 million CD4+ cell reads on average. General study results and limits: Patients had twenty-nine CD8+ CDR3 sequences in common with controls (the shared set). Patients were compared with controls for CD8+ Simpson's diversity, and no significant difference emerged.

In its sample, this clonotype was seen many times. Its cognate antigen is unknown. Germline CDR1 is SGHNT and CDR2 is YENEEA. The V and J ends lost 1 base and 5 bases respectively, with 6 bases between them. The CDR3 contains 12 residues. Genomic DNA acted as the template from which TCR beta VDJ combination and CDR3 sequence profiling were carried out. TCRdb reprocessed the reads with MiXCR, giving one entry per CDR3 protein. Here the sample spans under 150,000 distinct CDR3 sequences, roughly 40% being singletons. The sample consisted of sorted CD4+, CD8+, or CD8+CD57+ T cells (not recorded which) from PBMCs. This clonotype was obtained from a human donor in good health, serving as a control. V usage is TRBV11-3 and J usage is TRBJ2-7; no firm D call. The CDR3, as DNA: TGTGCCAGCAGCTTAGCGGACCACGAGCAGTACTTC. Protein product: CASSLADHEQYF.